What follows describes a single TCR beta chain. Its antigen remains unknown. Trimming removed 6 bases from V and 3 bases from J, with 8 bases in between. The CDR3 has 13 residues. CDR1 is KGHSH, CDR2 LQKENI, per germline. The PCR used 60 Vbeta and 13 Jbeta primers. TCRdb's copy holds only in-frame clones and misses some; the assay was immunoSEQ multiplex PCR. The sample includes over 150,000 clones, around four fifths of them seen just once. The data derive from a study of cytomegalovirus exposure and HLA in healthy donors. Study-wide points: About 87% or about 30% of the time was how often most TCR beta V segments were productive, according to an earlier analysis. Across donors, sequencing depth was assumed by presence/absence analyses to be roughly uniform.

What was sequenced was PBMCs. The chain employs TRBV18 and TRBJ1-4; no firm D call. This TCR derives from a woman in her fifties or sixties in good health and CMV-seropositive. CDR3 DNA: TGTGCCAGCTCCGTGAGAGCTAATGAAAAACTGTTTTTT. This codes for CASSVRANEKLFF.